These 2 T cell receptor beta chains originate from one sample sequenced in a study of regulatory T cells in long-lasting Graves disease. Building of the TCR beta libraries involved iRepertoire HTBI primers and Arm-PCR of CDR3 regions. TCRdb re-derived calls from the multiplex PCR reads in MiXCR, one entry per CDR3 protein. The table has about 460,000 distinct CDR3 sequences, about 14% seen once. Time point defined: newly diagnosed GD, antithyroid drugs for less than 3 months. Preparation of the TCR library used RNA extracted from PBMCs. The sample was also reused in another study, on T cells in Graves' hyperthyroidism and ophthalmopathy.

The sequenced sample was peripheral blood mononuclear cells (PBMCs), obtained at new diagnosis, from a patient treated with antithyroid drugs. The receptor set was obtained from a woman aged 50 to 60 with Graves disease.

This clonotype turned up a few times. The chain couples TRBV18 to TRBJ1-2, with D perhaps TRBD1 (5 bases). Germline V gene sequence: CDR1 KGHSH, CDR2 LQKENI. V shed 6 bases and J shed 4 bases, with 27 bases lying between them. This CDR3 has 18 amino acids. The CDR3 nucleotides read TGTGCCAGCTCTACAAGCCGGGACGGCATCCCCGGGGGCTATGGCTACACCTTC. Its protein product is CASSTSRDGIPGGYGYTF.

At least ten counts were recorded for this clonotype. This sequence joins TRBV12-3 or TRBV12-4 and TRBJ2-6; D is ambiguous. The CDR3 is 14 residues long. The ends were cut back, 6 bases at V and 0 bases at J, with 6 bases in the middle. This CDR3 reads CASSYSSGANVLTF. The CDR3 DNA reads TGTGCCAGCAGCTACAGCTCTGGGGCCAACGTCCTGACTTTC.